This T cell receptor beta chain was captured by sequencing in a study of monozygotic twins with inflammatory bowel disease (dated by TCRdb to about 2019). Some background on the complete study: The complete study included about 28 monozygotic twin pairs: 19 IBD-discordant Danish pairs and nine German pairs, of which four were IBD-concordant and five were IBD-discordant. Within discordant pairs, disease-associated traits were sought mainly by comparing IBD patients with their genetically identical healthy co-twins. Each individual had, on average, about 151 000 unique TCRalpha sequences and 181 000 unique TCRbeta sequences available for analysis.

From each donor, a roughly 2.3 ml peripheral blood sample was drawn into PAXgene tubes and stored at -80 degrees C. Total RNA was isolated from whole blood with the PAXgene blood miRNA kit on an automated QIAcube, without T cell sorting. Peripheral blood from monozygotic twin pairs concordant or discordant for inflammatory bowel disease was subjected to deep TCRalpha and TCRbeta repertoire profiling with unique molecular barcoding. For every twin pair, smoking habits were documented, and each individual was categorised as a current, former or never smoker. Libraries were made using 5' RACE. For each TCR library, roughly 3,600 ng of total RNA was used. For each sample, cDNA synthesis with SMARTScribe reverse transcriptase was split into eight separate reactions. Unique molecular identifiers containing a 6-nucleotide sample barcode were introduced through template switching during cDNA synthesis. Amplification of TCRalpha and TCRbeta cDNA involved two nested PCRs of 16 and 9 cycles, and each PCR was followed by bead purification. Before amplification, the cDNA was treated with uracil DNA-glycosylase and purified using the QIAquick PCR purification kit. In the second PCR, Illumina TruSeq-compatible adapters and sample-specific barcodes were added. Library quality and concentration were checked on TapeStation and Qubit, and libraries were pooled at about 5 ng each. Sequencing of pooled libraries was carried out on an Illumina HiSeq2500 single-index Rapid Run using 2 x 100 bp reads and custom sequencing primers. The authors' analysis ran thus. UMI-based consensus assembly with MiGEC version 1.2.6 was used to correct PCR and sequencing errors. MiXCR version 2.1.1 handled V(D)J alignment, clonotype assembly and CDR3 extraction. To normalise gene usage, clonotype sharing and MAIT/NKT TCR abundance, the analysis used the top 1000, 10 000 and 20 000 clonotypes per sample. Diversity was computed as the inverse Simpson index with the vegan R package after downsampling to 27 000 UMIs. Paired Mann-Whitney U tests on discordant twin pairs were used, with Benjamini-Hochberg multiple-testing correction. The reads went through TCRdb reprocessing, and each CDR3 protein sequence gets one entry with no DNA. TCRdb assigned the V and J calls; the authors' analysis was not used. Per the sample table, the count is some 89,000 distinct CDR3 sequences. Around 7% of the sample is in the top ten clones.

For CDR1 and CDR2, the germline V gene (reference sequence) lists SEHNR and FQNEAQ. The CDR3 runs 11 amino acids, cysteine and phenylalanine included. A DNA sequence was not provided. Summary of the overall study and its limitations: Differing immunosuppressive treatments among patients may have added background noise and inter-individual variability to the repertoires. IBD patients had lower TCRbeta repertoire diversity, measured by the inverse Simpson index, than their healthy co-twins. Repertoire similarity did not differ between concordant and discordant twins, which could be due to limited statistical power. Different T cell subtypes could not be distinguished in the analysis. The results gave no support for a single strong signal or clonotype linked to IBD. Fewer clonotypes were shared with other individuals by IBD patients than by healthy twins, most markedly in patients showing signs of disease activity.

As concerns this clonotype: Its antigen target is currently unknown.

The chain uses TRBV7-9 and TRBJ1-1. This clonotype was obtained from a human donor with ulcerative colitis or Crohn's disease, or a healthy co-twin of an affected twin (not recorded which). The sample consisted of blood. CDR3 loop: CASSLRLEAFF.